Sequencing of this T cell receptor (beta chain) was carried out in a study of cytomegalovirus exposure and HLA in healthy donors. General observations from the study: Later work found most CMV-associated TCR beta chains apparently HLA-restricted. Most TCR sequences proved rare, with some public TCRs found in many donors. In an earlier analysis, about 87% or about 30%: the productive usage of most TCR beta V segments.

Note on this clone: Its antigen is as yet unknown.

The germline CDR1 and CDR2 sequences are SGHNT and YYREEE (reference sequence). The CDR3 totals 15 residues. V was pared by 4 bases and J by 3 bases, with 13 bases between. It was with 60 Vbeta and 13 Jbeta primers that the PCR ran. Method: immunoSEQ multiplex PCR; TCRdb's copy keeps in-frame clones and lacks some. Of approximately 100,000 clones in the sample, 80% were seen once. The chain recombines TRBV5-4 with TRBJ1-4, with a possible D match to TRBD1 (6 bases). Sequencing used PBMCs. The receptor was derived from a man younger than 35 in good health and CMV-seronegative. DNA for the CDR3: TGTGCCAGCAGCACACAACAGGGAGCTAATGAAAAACTGTTTTTT. Its protein product is CASSTQQGANEKLFF.